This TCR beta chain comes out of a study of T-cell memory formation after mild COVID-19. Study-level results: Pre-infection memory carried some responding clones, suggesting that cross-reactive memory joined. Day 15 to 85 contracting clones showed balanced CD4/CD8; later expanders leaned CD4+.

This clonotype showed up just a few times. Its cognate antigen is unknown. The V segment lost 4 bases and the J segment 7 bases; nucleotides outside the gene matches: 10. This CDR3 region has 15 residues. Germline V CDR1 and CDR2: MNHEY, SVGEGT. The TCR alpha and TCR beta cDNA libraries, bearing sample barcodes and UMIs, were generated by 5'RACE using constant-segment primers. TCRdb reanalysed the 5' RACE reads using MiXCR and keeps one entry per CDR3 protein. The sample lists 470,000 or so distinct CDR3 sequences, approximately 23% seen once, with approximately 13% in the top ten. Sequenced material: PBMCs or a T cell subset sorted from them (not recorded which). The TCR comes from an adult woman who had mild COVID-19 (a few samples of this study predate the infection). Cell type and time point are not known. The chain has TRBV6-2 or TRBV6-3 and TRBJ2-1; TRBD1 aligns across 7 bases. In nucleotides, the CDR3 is TGTGCCAGCAGTTTACGACCAACCAGGGGGAATGAGCAGTTCTTC. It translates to CASSLRPTRGNEQFF.